This T cell receptor (beta chain) originates from a study of immune cell composition in non-small cell lung cancer. Normal lung was taken at the farthest possible site, at least 3 cm from tumour. Clones were read by immunoSEQ multiplex PCR, and TCRdb kept only the in-frame ones, dropping some. The sample includes roughly 16,000 clones, 77% of them seen just once. The sample also formed part of further work on CD4 T cells in lung cancer.

Sequenced material: non-adjacent lung tissue. This clonotype was sampled from a human donor with non-small cell lung cancer.

The CDR3 bases are TGTGCCAGCAGCTTAGTTCCCGGGGCCAACGTCCTGACTTTC. It yields the protein CASSLVPGANVLTF. This chain uses TRBV7-2 with TRBJ2-6; no definite D call. The CDR3 length is 14 residues. Trimming took off 1 base at V and 4 bases at J, with 5 bases between the two ends. Germline V gene lookup returns CDR1 SGHTA and CDR2 FQGNSA. Complete variable domain (other parts from reference TRBV7-2 and TRBJ2-6): GAGVSQSPSNKVTEKGKDVELRCDPISGHTALYWYRQSLGQGLEFLIYFQGNSAPDKSGLPSDRFSAERTGGSVSTLTIQRTQQEDSAVYLCASSLVPGANVLTFGAGSRLTVL.